Included here is one T cell receptor beta chain sequence, with context. This entry comes from a study of PD-L1 blockade in urothelial cancer. Measured with immunoSEQ multiplex PCR; TCRdb has only the in-frame clones, and not every one. The sample yields roughly 120,000 clones, approximately 90% seen once. In germline, CDR1 is MDHEN, CDR2 SYDVKM. V was trimmed by 5 bases and J by 0 bases, leaving 17 bases between them. This CDR3 has 17 residues. Time point denoted: peripheral blood 6 weeks after treatment start. This rearrangement joins TRBV28 to TRBJ1-5; a possible D gene is TRBD1 (5 bases). The source is a man between 60 and 75 years old with urothelial cancer. Here the sequenced sample was PBMCs, taken around atezolizumab (anti-PD-L1) treatment. The CDR3 loop is CASSGADSHYSNQPQHF. CDR3 DNA sequence: TGTGCCAGCAGTGGTGCAGACAGTCACTATAGCAATCAGCCCCAGCATTTT.